Below are 12 T cell receptor beta chains sequenced from a single sample in a study of blood T cell repertoires in COVID-19. The data were produced by immunoSEQ multiplex PCR, yet TCRdb's version contains in-frame clones alone and is incomplete. This table holds roughly 250,000 clones, around 79% found once. Source material: peripheral blood. These receptors all come from a woman older than 75 with acute or convalescent COVID-19.

The chain employs TRBV9 and TRBJ1-1; D may be TRBD1 (5 bases). V lost 0 bases and J lost 5, with 14 bases in between. The CDR3 runs to 15 residues. Germline CDR1 and CDR2: SGDLS and YYNGEE. The CDR3 loop reads CASSVAPTALTEAFF. CDR3 nucleotides: TGTGCCAGCAGCGTAGCCCCGACAGCCTTAACTGAAGCTTTCTTT.

The rearrangement links TRBV19 to TRBJ1-3; D is uncertain. Germline V CDR1 and CDR2: LNHDA, SQIVND (reference sequence). The germline V and J ends were trimmed by 1 base and 0 bases, with 10 bases remaining between them. There are 16 residues in the CDR3. DNA for the CDR3: TGTGCCAGTAGTATAGTTCAGGCCCTCTCTGGAAACACCATATATTTT. Translated, it gives CASSIVQALSGNTIYF.

The chain has TRBV6-5 and TRBJ1-1; D ambiguous. The CDR3 extends over 14 amino acids. Germline CDR1 and CDR2: MNHEY and SVGAGI. The V and J ends lost 2 bases and 1 base respectively, with 8 bases between them. The CDR3 sequence: CASSYEGANTEAFF. CDR3 DNA sequence: TGTGCCAGCAGTTACGAGGGTGCGAACACTGAAGCTTTCTTT.

The chain joins TRBV30 to TRBJ1-5; 9 positions agree with TRBD1. V gave up 5 bases and J gave up 5 bases; unmatched junction bases: 7. This CDR3 has 14 residues. Per the germline V gene, CDR1 is GTSNPN and CDR2 is SVGIG (reference sequence). The chain's CDR3 is CAWAWTGDHQPQHF. In nucleotides, the CDR3 is TGTGCCTGGGCTTGGACAGGGGACCATCAGCCCCAGCATTTT. Using reference TRBV30 and TRBJ1-5 for the parts outside the CDR3, the full variable domain is SQTIHQWPATLVQPVGSPLSLECTVEGTSNPNLYWYRQAAGRGLQLLFYSVGIGQISSEVPQNLSASRPQDRQFILSSKKLLLSDSGFYLCAWAWTGDHQPQHFGDGTRLSIL.

The chain carries TRBV3-1 (or the pseudogene TRBV3-2) and TRBJ2-5; D might be TRBD1 (6 bases). Germline assignment: CDR1 LGHDT and CDR2 YNNKEL (reference sequence). With 0 bases removed from V and 1 base from J, the gap between germline ends came to 15 bases. This CDR3 has 17 residues. This chain's CDR3 is CASSQEGALGSQETQYF. CDR3 DNA: TGTGCCAGCAGCCAAGAGGGGGCCCTAGGTTCCCAAGAGACCCAGTACTTC.

This clone was detected once. The chain uses TRBV11-2 and TRBJ1-1, with 9 nucleotides matching TRBD1. Germline-derived CDR1 and CDR2 are SGHAT and FQNNGV. This CDR3 is 15 amino acids long. The V and J ends lost 3 bases and 9 bases, in that order; junction bases with no gene match: 11. The CDR3 sequence: CASSLTIIQGAQAFF. Written as DNA, the CDR3 is TGTGCCAGCAGCTTGACCATAATACAGGGGGCTCAAGCTTTCTTT.

J is TRBJ2-1 and V is TRBV5-1; TRBD2 matches 7 bases. Germline lookup yields CDR1 SGHRS and CDR2 YFSETQ. There are 16 residues in the CDR3. The V segment lost 4 bases and the J segment 0 bases; nucleotides outside the gene matches: 7. CDR3 sequence (DNA): TGCGCCAGCAGCGACATGAAGCGGGGCTCCTACAATGAGCAGTTCTTC. It specifies CASSDMKRGSYNEQFF.

This clone was counted between two and nine times. V and J are TRBV4-1 and TRBJ2-5; 8 nucleotides align to TRBD2. The CDR3 extends over 15 amino acids. Per the germline V gene, CDR1 is MGHRA and CDR2 is YSYEKL. V gave up 4 bases and J gave up 2 bases; unmatched junction bases: 6. The CDR3 nucleotides read TGCGCCAGCAGCCTGGGCGGGAGGCCGCAAGAGACCCAGTACTTC. Residues: CASSLGGRPQETQYF.

V is TRBV3-1 (or the pseudogene TRBV3-2) and J is TRBJ2-5, with no clear D. The CDR3 consists of 13 residues. V lost 5 bases to trimming and J lost 7 bases, with 14 bases between them. Germline V gene lookup returns CDR1 LGHDT and CDR2 YNNKEL (reference sequence). CDR3 region: CASSFSERGTQYF. CDR3 DNA: TGTGCCAGCAGCTTCAGCGAACGCGGGACCCAGTACTTC.

J is TRBJ1-1 and V is TRBV7-2; D ambiguous. The CDR3 contains 14 residues. Looked up from germline, CDR1 is SGHTA and CDR2 is FQGNSA. V was trimmed by 0 bases and J by 4 bases, leaving 9 bases between them. The chain's CDR3 is CASSLAGQVTEAFF. The DNA for the CDR3 is TGTGCCAGCAGCTTAGCAGGCCAGGTCACTGAAGCTTTCTTT.

The V gene is TRBV5-1, the J gene TRBJ2-1; 10 positions match TRBD2. The CDR3 contains 17 residues. V trimming: 5 bases; J trimming: 5 bases; junction bases outside the gene matches: 13. Germline CDR1 SGHRS, CDR2 YFSETQ. The CDR3 is CASRDPRLAGANNEQFF. The DNA of the CDR3 is TGCGCCAGCAGGGATCCTCGCCTAGCGGGAGCAAACAATGAGCAGTTCTTC.

The V call is TRBV3-1 (or the pseudogene TRBV3-2), the J call TRBJ1-6, with D perhaps matching TRBD1 (5 bases). Germline V gives CDR1 LGHDT, CDR2 YNNKEL (reference sequence). V gave up 0 bases and J gave up 9 bases, with 6 bases separating them. The length of the CDR3 is 13 residues. In DNA, the CDR3 is TGTGCCAGCAGCCAAGAAGGGGTTTCACCCCTCCACTTT. It encodes CASSQEGVSPLHF.